The T cell receptor (beta chain) under discussion was sequenced for a study of tumor and adjacent non-tumor tissue in lung cancer. With regard to this clonotype: The antigen is not known. At one of its ends the junction is not consistent with the germline gene, which may arise from a read error.

The template was RNA from unsorted bulk tissue. Chemotherapy-naive patients with new lung cancer underwent thoracic surgery in China, August–late 2014. Whole-study results and caveats: Compared with tumor, normal lung showed significantly lower TCR diversity.

The library came from three nested PCR rounds adapted from ARM-PCR protocols. TCRdb passed the multiplex PCR reads through MiXCR, listing each CDR3 protein once. Of over 85,000 distinct CDR3 sequences in the sample, over 75% were seen once. This clonotype was obtained from a man in his 70s with non-small cell lung cancer. Sequences were obtained from lung tumor tissue.

CDR3 nucleotide sequence: TGCATCGTTGAACAGGGGGCTGCTGGTACTGAAGCTTCCTTT. Its translation is CIVEQGAAGTEASF. J is TRBJ1-1 and V is TRBV29-1; 9 bases map to TRBD1. The CDR3 spans 14 residues. Germline assignment: CDR1 SQVTM and CDR2 ANQGSEA.